This T cell receptor beta chain was sequenced for a study of response to subunit inactivated influenza vaccine. This clonotype was seen only a few times. As yet, its antigen is unknown. Trimming stripped 4 bases from V and 4 bases from J, with 11 bases between. Germline CDR1 and CDR2: WSHSY and SAAADI. CDR3 length: 14 residues. TCRdb re-called the RT-PCR reads with MiXCR, one entry per CDR3 protein. The sample records around 470,000 distinct CDR3 sequences, 6.5% to 8% being singletons. Findings and limits, study-wide: That few new T cells are recruited by each seasonal influenza vaccination was the authors' suggestion.

The chain employs TRBV10-2 and TRBJ1-3; perhaps TRBD1 as D (5 bases). The origin of this receptor is a man aged 45-69 years who received an inactivated influenza vaccine. The sequences come from PBMCs from blood, collected approximately 25 months after vaccination. The DNA of the CDR3 is TGCGCCAGCAGTGTGGCAGGGAGCGGAAACACCATATATTTT. This encodes CASSVAGSGNTIYF.